This TCR beta chain derives from a study of molecular identifiers for immune sequencing clone quantification (dated by TCRdb to about 2018). With regard to the full study: For a replicate experiment, RNA from approximately 20,000 or 100,000 naive CD8 T cells was divided into five aliquots, and four of the five aliquots were sequenced. This methods study benchmarked molecular-identifier clustering-based TCR repertoire sequencing (MIDCIRS) and TCR RNA copy counting, using CD8 T cells to do so. The study at large found these results: When barcode sub-clustering was not used, chimeric consensus sequences inflated TCR diversity, with chimeras reaching as high as 47%. About 3.1 recovered TCR RNA copies per cell were obtained by modeling, versus roughly 10 by digital PCR, implying a capture efficiency of around 28%. The naive libraries included spiked-in Jurkat TCR RNA (approximately ten copies' worth), and this RNA is not part of the donor repertoire. Even against a background of one million naive CD8 T cells, spiked-in Jurkat TCR RNA amounting to a single cell's worth was reported to be detectable. Clones above 20 RNA copies held over 97% of molecules in CMV-specific effector cells but under 1% in naive cells. Highly expanded clone sizes could be underestimated because identical TCR molecules may share a barcode.

Libraries of naive CD8 T cells were built from approximately 20,000 to 980,000 sorted cells, with 10%, 30% or 50% of the purified RNA used. Naive CD8 T cells, defined as CD8+CD4-CCR7+CD45RA+, were FACS-sorted into RLT Plus buffer on a BD FACSAria II. To test detection sensitivity, Jurkat RNA equivalent to approximately nine TCR copies was spiked into samples of about 19,000-1,100,000 naive CD8 T cells. CD8 T cells were enriched with RosetteSep CD8+ T Cell Enrichment Cocktail and Ficoll-Paque, followed by ACK red cell lysis. The CDR3, cysteine through phenylalanine, is 15 amino acids long. The read is trimmed to its CDR3 DNA, 45 bases read in frame from base 1. Reading the germline V gene (reference sequence) gives CDR1 DFQATT and CDR2 SNEGSKA. V drops 4 bases and J drops 0 bases, leaving 13 bases in between. Regarding this clonotype: The specificity of this receptor is unknown. No quality values exist for individual bases; no much larger clone is one base distant.

The library was generated by PCR. The sequencer listed for this sample is Illumina HiSeq 4000. Preparation of bulk TCR libraries followed a previously described approach, with the TCR primers listed in Table S5. Total RNA was purified with the Qiagen AllPrep DNA/RNA kit. Before analysis, reads from multiple sequencing runs of one library were combined. The original methods were these. Only reads with exact TCR constant sequence were kept, trimmed to 150 nt, and grouped by their 12-nt molecular barcodes. Reads in each barcode group were sub-clustered using a 15% Levenshtein threshold, and a quality-weighted consensus sequence was built for each RNA molecule. Non-functional sequences were discarded, and so were lower-count sequences lying one edit away from another sequence. Based on a fit of two negative binomial distributions, barcode sub-clusters having less than 20% of the maximum read count were discarded. In-frame beta chains were kept once TCRdb had trimmed the public reads at Q25 with fastp and called clones with MiXCR. Entries that share a CDR3 protein sequence are merged under the most common genes and DNA. It is TCRdb's table, rather than the study itself, that gives the V and J calls and clone size. For this sample the table gives 63,000 or so distinct CDR3 sequences, of which roughly 17% were detected only once. The top ten constitute 1.5% of the sample.

The receptor was derived from a human donor in good health. Some libraries in this study had Jurkat cell RNA spiked in. The rearranged chain carries TRBV20-1 and TRBJ2-1, with the D gene too uncertain to name. Material for sequencing was naive CD8+ T cells from blood, with Jurkat cell RNA spiked in. According to the study, the label for this sample's cell subset or site signals: FACS-sorted CD8+CD4-CCR7+CD45RA+ naive T cells. CDR3 region: CSAKALGFSYNEQFF. The nucleotide sequence reads TGCAGTGCTAAGGCGCTCGGTTTCTCCTACAATGAGCAGTTCTTC.